The 8 T cell receptor beta chains presented below share a single source sample, sequenced in a study of cytomegalovirus exposure and HLA in healthy donors. It was with 60 Vbeta and 13 Jbeta primers that the PCR ran. Using immunoSEQ multiplex PCR, the repertoire was profiled, and TCRdb retains in-frame clones only, with some absent. Altogether about 110,000 clones are present, about 12% being singletons, with the ten largest covering approximately 15%. Sequenced: PBMCs. Receptors were obtained from a man between 40 and 49 years old in good health and CMV-seropositive.

Sample share makes this clone medium-sized. The J gene is TRBJ2-1, the V gene TRBV4-1, with D tentatively TRBD1 (6 bases). The CDR3 runs to 12 residues. V shed 2 bases and J shed 9 bases, with 8 bases lying between them. Germline-derived CDR1 and CDR2 are MGHRA and YSYEKL. As DNA, the CDR3 is TGCGCCAGCAGCCAAAAGGGGGTTGAGCAGTTCTTC. This translates into CASSQKGVEQFF.

The V call is TRBV30, the J call TRBJ2-1; D is perhaps TRBD2 (5 bases). There are 16 residues in the CDR3. The germline CDR1 and CDR2 sequences are GTSNPN and SVGIG (reference sequence). V dropped 3 bases and J dropped 3 bases, with 18 bases sitting between them. CDR3 coding DNA: TGTGCCTGGAGCCCCCTGGGGAGCAGGCGCTACAATGAGCAGTTCTTC. Translating it yields CAWSPLGSRRYNEQFF.

This clone was seen more than once but under ten times. The chain joins TRBV7-7 to TRBJ1-4, with 8 bases identical to TRBD1. The CDR3 covers 14 residues. Trimming at V came to 5 bases and at J to 10 bases, leaving 9 bases not matched to a gene. CDR1 is SSHAT, CDR2 FNYEAQ, per germline (reference sequence). CDR3 DNA sequence: TGTGCCAGCAGCCGAGAGACAGGGGATGGAAAACTGTTTTTT. Residues: CASSRETGDGKLFF.

The table lists this clone with a few counts. This chain links TRBV7-2 with TRBJ2-1, with a possible D match to TRBD2 (6 bases). With 8 bases removed from V and 8 bases from J, the gap between germline ends came to 13 bases. Germline CDR1 is SGHTA and CDR2 is FQGNSA. This CDR3 spans 12 amino acids. As DNA, the CDR3 is TGTGCCAGCGGGGCTGGAGGGTATGAGCAGTTCTTC. It translates to CASGAGGYEQFF.

V usage is TRBV13 and J usage is TRBJ2-7; 9 nucleotides match TRBD1. V gave up 5 bases and J gave up 6 bases; unmatched junction bases: 17. This CDR3 is 17 amino acids long. Germline V CDR1 and CDR2: PRHDT, FYEKMQ (reference sequence). This chain's CDR3 is CASSDGDRDPRGAEQYF. The CDR3 DNA reads as TGTGCCAGCAGCGACGGGGACAGGGACCCAAGAGGGGCCGAGCAGTACTTC. Combining the CDR3 with reference TRBV13 and TRBJ2-7 gives the whole variable domain AAGVIQSPRHLIKEKRETATLKCYPIPRHDTVYWYQQGPGQDPQFLISFYEKMQSDKGSIPDRFSAQQFSDYHSELNMSSLELGDSALYFCASSDGDRDPRGAEQYFGPGTRLTVT.

V gene TRBV6-4 combines with J gene TRBJ2-6, with 9 bases fitting TRBD1. The CDR3 has 15 amino acids. The ends lost 3 bases at V and 3 bases at J; junction bases unmatched: 0. Germline V gives CDR1 MRHNA, CDR2 SNTAGT. As DNA, the CDR3 is TGTGCCAGCAGTGAGACAGGGGGTGGGGCCAACGTCCTGACTTTC. It yields the protein CASSETGGGANVLTF.

The chain employs TRBV7-2 and TRBJ1-2, with a tentative D call TRBD1 (6 bases). V was cut by 5 bases and J by 2 bases, with 9 bases left in between. Germline V gene lookup returns CDR1 SGHTA and CDR2 FQGNSA. This CDR3 spans 13 amino acids. CDR3 sequence: CASSNDRNYGYTF. The DNA of the CDR3 is TGTGCCAGCAGCAATGACAGGAACTATGGCTACACCTTC.

J is TRBJ2-7 and V is TRBV1; TRBD1 is taken as the D call from the table, unchecked against the DNA. TRBV1 is a pseudogene locus. This CDR3 is 16 amino acids long. CDR3: CTSSQENRDRVGEQYF. The CDR3 DNA reads TGCACCAGCAGCCAGGAAAACCGGGACAGGGTCGGTGAGCAGTACTTC.